The entry that follows covers one TCR beta chain sequence. Its antigen is as yet unknown. A sample-barcoded 5' primer and a J-beta primer mix were used in a second PCR of roughly 7 to 11 cycles. Every sample gave at least 3 million paired-end reads containing CDR3. One entry per CDR3 protein results from TCRdb running MiXCR on the 5' RACE reads. This table holds hundreds of thousands of distinct CDR3 sequences, about 30% found once. The source of the sample is a study of blood T cells in healthy people across ages. Study results and limitations: With age, beta diversity per million T cells declined roughly linearly, significantly by 40.

The CDR3 contains 17 residues. Per germline, CDR1 SGHTA and CDR2 FQGNSA. Trimming cost V 5 bases and J 1 base; bases outside gene matches: 13. This TCR was recovered from a woman aged 80 or older in good health. Sequencing was done on a sample of blood. V gene TRBV7-2 combines with J gene TRBJ2-7; TRBD1 aligns across 8 bases. The CDR3 bases are TGTGCCAGCAGCCCTAGCGACAGGGGAGACATATCCTACGAGCAGTACTTC. This gives the protein CASSPSDRGDISYEQYF.